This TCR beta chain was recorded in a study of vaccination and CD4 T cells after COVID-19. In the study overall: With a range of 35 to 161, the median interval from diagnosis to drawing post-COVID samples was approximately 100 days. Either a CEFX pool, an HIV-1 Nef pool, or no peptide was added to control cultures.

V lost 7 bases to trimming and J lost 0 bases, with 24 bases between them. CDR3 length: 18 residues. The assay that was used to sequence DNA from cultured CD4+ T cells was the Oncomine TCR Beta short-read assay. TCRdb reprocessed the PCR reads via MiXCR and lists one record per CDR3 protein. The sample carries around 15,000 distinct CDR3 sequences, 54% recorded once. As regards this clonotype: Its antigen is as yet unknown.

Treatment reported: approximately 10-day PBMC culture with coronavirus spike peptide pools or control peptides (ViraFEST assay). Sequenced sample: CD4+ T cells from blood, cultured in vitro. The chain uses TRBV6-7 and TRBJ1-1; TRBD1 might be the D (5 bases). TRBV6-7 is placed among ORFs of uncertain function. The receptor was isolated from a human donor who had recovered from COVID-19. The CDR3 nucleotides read TGTGCCAGCACCTGCAATTTCGGGGACGGGCGCTTGAACACTGAAGCTTTCTTT. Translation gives CASTCNFGDGRLNTEAFF.